This entry lists 21 T cell receptor beta chains sequenced from one sample in a study of early T cells in non-severe SARS-CoV-2 infection. TCRdb reprocessed the 5' RACE reads via MiXCR and lists one record per CDR3 protein. Among 65,000 to 95,000 distinct CDR3 sequences listed, 5% were seen once. The specimen was whole blood, collected at baseline. All receptors come from an adult who was a healthcare worker with PCR-confirmed SARS-CoV-2 infection or an uninfected control (not recorded which).

V usage is TRBV28 and J usage is TRBJ2-7, with D maybe TRBD2 (6 bases). V lost 2 bases and J lost 5, with 13 bases in between. CDR3 length: 14 amino acids. Germline loops: CDR1 MDHEN, CDR2 SYDVKM. In DNA, the CDR3 is TGTGCCAGCAGTTTAGAGGCGGGATTCGACGAGCAGTACTTC. The encoded protein is CASSLEAGFDEQYF.

The table lists this clonotype with a few counts. This rearrangement joins TRBV20-1 to TRBJ2-5; unclear D gene. Germline CDR1 DFQATT, CDR2 SNEGSKA (reference sequence). V was trimmed by 1 base and J by 5 bases, leaving 14 bases between them. The CDR3 totals 14 residues. In DNA form, the CDR3 reads TGCAGTGCTAGAGTTGGCAGACCCAAGGAGACCCAGTACTTC. Amino acid sequence: CSARVGRPKETQYF.

Many counts were recorded for this clonotype. V is TRBV6-5 and J is TRBJ1-1; D gene unclear. The CDR3 spans 14 residues. Trimming took off 3 bases at V and 4 bases at J, with 12 bases between the two ends. Germline V lookup: CDR1 MNHEY, CDR2 SVGAGI. CDR3 sequence reads: CASSYSVPVTEAFF. CDR3 in DNA: TGTGCCAGCAGTTATTCAGTACCTGTCACTGAAGCTTTCTTT.

This clonotype was observed many times. The chain couples TRBV6-5 to TRBJ2-7; D not certain. Trimming cost V 0 bases and J 5 bases, with 8 bases left between them. CDR3 length equals 13 residues. Germline CDR1 and CDR2: MNHEY and SVGAGI. CDR3 nucleotide sequence: TGTGCCAGCAGTTACTCGGGCGGAAACGAGCAGTACTTC. The encoded protein is CASSYSGGNEQYF.

This clonotype came up many times. The chain couples TRBV20-1 to TRBJ1-6; D is perhaps TRBD1 (6 bases). CDR3 size: 14 residues. Trimming removed 6 bases at V and 9 bases at J, with 18 bases between. Germline CDR1 DFQATT, CDR2 SNEGSKA (reference sequence). Written as DNA, the CDR3 is TGCAGTGCCCGGGGGGGGCTACTTGGTTCACCCCTCCACTTT. It is translated as CSARGGLLGSPLHF.

This clonotype was observed many times. The chain is built from TRBV20-1 and TRBJ1-2; weak D call: TRBD1 (5 bases). V lost 6 bases, J lost 0 bases, and 14 bases lay in between. The length of the CDR3 is 14 residues. Germline-derived CDR1 and CDR2 are DFQATT and SNEGSKA (reference sequence). Here the CDR3 reads CSATGTVANYGYTF. In DNA form, the CDR3 reads TGCAGTGCCACCGGGACGGTCGCTAACTATGGCTACACCTTC.

This clonotype was observed at least ten times. V usage is TRBV12-3 or TRBV12-4 and J usage is TRBJ1-2; D may be TRBD1 (6 bases). The V and J ends lost 8 bases and 3 bases respectively, with 13 bases between them. The CDR3 loop spans 13 amino acids. The CDR3 spells CASDGQGYYGYTF. CDR3 coding DNA: TGTGCCAGCGATGGGCAGGGGTACTATGGCTACACCTTC.

In its sample, this clonotype was seen many times. The genes are TRBV7-9 and TRBJ2-7; a possible D gene is TRBD1 (5 bases). CDR1 SEHNR and CDR2 FQNEAQ come from the germline V gene (reference sequence). CDR3 length: 14 residues. Between the trimmed V and J ends, which lost 5 bases and 3 bases, there was a span of 14 bases. CDR3 protein: CASSRTRDRYEQYF. DNA of the CDR3: TGTGCCAGCAGCCGGACAAGGGATCGCTACGAGCAGTACTTC. Full variable domain (missing parts from reference TRBV7-9 and TRBJ2-7): DTGVSQNPRHKITKRGQNVTFRCDPISEHNRLYWYRQTLGQGPEFLTYFQNEAQLEKSRLLSDRFSAERPKGSFSTLEIQRTEQGDSAMYLCASSRTRDRYEQYFGPGTRLTVT.

This clonotype was seen many times. V is TRBV2 and J is TRBJ2-3; the D is unclear. Trimming took off 10 bases at V and 5 bases at J, with 10 bases between the two ends. Germline CDR1 and CDR2: SNHLY and FYNNEI. CDR3 length: 11 residues. CDR3 protein: CATPGGDTQYF. DNA of the CDR3: TGTGCCACCCCAGGTGGAGATACGCAGTATTTT.

With regard to this clonotype: The junction and the germline gene differ at one end; a read error may be behind it. The V and J genes are TRBV5-1 and TRBJ2-3; D ambiguous. CDR3 size: 14 residues. Per germline, CDR1 SGHRS and CDR2 YFSETQ. The CDR3 is CASSPTASTHTQYF. The CDR3 nucleotides read TGCGCCAGCAGCCCCACCGCCAGCACACATACGCAGTATTTT.

This clonotype appeared many times. The chain is built from TRBV20-1 and TRBJ1-6, with D uncertain. The germline V gene encodes CDR1 DFQATT and CDR2 SNEGSKA (reference sequence). The CDR3 has 13 amino acids. Trimming stripped 6 bases from V and 6 bases from J, with 12 bases between. The CDR3 DNA reads TGCAGTGCGGAGGGCGCACCTAATTCACCCCTCCACTTT. Its translation: CSAEGAPNSPLHF.

In its sample, this clonotype was seen a few times. The gene calls are TRBV12-3 or TRBV12-4 and TRBJ2-7, with 11 bases matching TRBD1. The CDR3 runs 14 residues. J gave up 4 bases and V 5 bases, and 4 bases lay outside the gene matches. CDR3 sequence: CASSGTGGVYEQYF. The CDR3 nucleotides are TGTGCCAGCAGTGGGACAGGGGGTGTGTACGAGCAGTACTTC.

This clonotype was observed a few times. The chain combines TRBV29-1 with TRBJ2-7; TRBD2 aligns across 10 bases. The V gene's germline CDR1 is SQVTM and CDR2 ANQGSEA. The CDR3 sequence is 14 residues long. Trimming took 8 bases from V and 2 from J; bases not matched to a gene: 9. The CDR3 region is CSLMTSGLPYEQYF. Written as DNA, the CDR3 is TGCAGCCTAATGACTAGCGGGCTTCCCTACGAGCAGTACTTC.

This clonotype turned up a few times. The chain recombines TRBV11-1 with TRBJ1-1, with D unclear. The CDR3 extends over 13 amino acids. The V end lost 5 bases, the J end lost 3 bases, and 10 bases lay between the germline ends. Germline assignment: CDR1 SGHAT and CDR2 FQDESV (reference sequence). This chain's CDR3 is CASSLYMDTEAFF. The CDR3 DNA reads as TGTGCCAGCAGCCTCTATATGGACACTGAAGCTTTCTTT.

This clonotype was counted ten times or more. This chain connects TRBV7-6 to TRBJ2-5; possible D gene TRBD2, 6 bases. Germline-derived CDR1 and CDR2 are SGHVS and FNYEAQ. The V and J ends lost 4 bases and 5 bases respectively, with 11 bases between them. The CDR3 covers 13 residues. The chain's CDR3 is CASSWTTAETQYF. The CDR3, as DNA: TGTGCCAGCAGCTGGACTACGGCGGAGACCCAGTACTTC.

Ten or more counts support this clonotype. The chain has TRBV12-3 or TRBV12-4 and TRBJ2-4; 8 nucleotides line up with TRBD1. The V and J ends lost 7 bases and 0 bases, in that order; junction bases with no gene match: 5. The CDR3 totals 15 residues. CDR3 sequence (DNA): TGTGCCAGCACGACAGGGGAACTAGCCAAAAACATTCAGTACTTC. Protein sequence: CASTTGELAKNIQYF.

This clonotype was found many times. The V gene is TRBV7-6, the J gene TRBJ2-5, with D perhaps matching TRBD2 (5 bases). Germline V gene sequence: CDR1 SGHVS, CDR2 FNYEAQ. V lost 5 bases, J lost 4 bases, and 14 bases lay in between. The CDR3 loop spans 14 amino acids. CDR3 sequence (DNA): TGTGCCAGCAGCCCTCGCGCGGGTCGAGAGACCCAGTACTTC. This encodes CASSPRAGRETQYF.

This clonotype was found many times. This chain links TRBV7-8 with TRBJ2-3, with D possibly being TRBD1 (6 bases). Germline CDR1 SGHVS, CDR2 FQNEAQ. The CDR3 is 16 amino acids. The V and J ends lost 4 bases and 4 bases respectively, with 18 bases between them. The CDR3 protein is CASSSTQGNGADTQYF. The CDR3 region has the DNA TGTGCCAGCAGCTCGACCCAGGGGAATGGGGCAGATACGCAGTATTTT.

This clonotype was seen repeatedly, ten times or more. The chain employs TRBV6-5 and TRBJ2-7, with 11 bases matching TRBD1. CDR1 MNHEY and CDR2 SVGAGI come from the germline V gene. The CDR3 consists of 14 residues. V dropped 6 bases and J dropped 6; count of bases not matched to a gene: 7. The chain's CDR3 is CASSPTGQGVEQYF. In nucleotides, the CDR3 is TGTGCCAGCAGCCCTACGGGACAGGGGGTCGAGCAGTACTTC.

At least ten counts were recorded for this clonotype. CDR3 loop: CASSARAGGPTDTQYF. The CDR3 DNA reads as TGTGCCAGCAGCGCGAGAGCGGGAGGGCCCACAGATACGCAGTATTTT. The V gene is TRBV9, the J gene TRBJ2-3; 10 bases are shared with TRBD2. V gave up 3 bases and J gave up 2 bases; unmatched junction bases: 6. Per the germline V gene, CDR1 is SGDLS and CDR2 is YYNGEE. The CDR3 has 16 residues.

Many counts were recorded for this clonotype. This chain uses TRBV18 with TRBJ2-7; D ambiguous. CDR3 length: 14 residues. The V end was cut by 2 bases, the J end by 2 bases, with 10 bases between. Germline V lookup: CDR1 KGHSH, CDR2 LQKENI. The CDR3 coding sequence is TGTGCCAGCTCACCATACGCCTCCCCCTACGAGCAGTACTTC. Translated, it gives CASSPYASPYEQYF.